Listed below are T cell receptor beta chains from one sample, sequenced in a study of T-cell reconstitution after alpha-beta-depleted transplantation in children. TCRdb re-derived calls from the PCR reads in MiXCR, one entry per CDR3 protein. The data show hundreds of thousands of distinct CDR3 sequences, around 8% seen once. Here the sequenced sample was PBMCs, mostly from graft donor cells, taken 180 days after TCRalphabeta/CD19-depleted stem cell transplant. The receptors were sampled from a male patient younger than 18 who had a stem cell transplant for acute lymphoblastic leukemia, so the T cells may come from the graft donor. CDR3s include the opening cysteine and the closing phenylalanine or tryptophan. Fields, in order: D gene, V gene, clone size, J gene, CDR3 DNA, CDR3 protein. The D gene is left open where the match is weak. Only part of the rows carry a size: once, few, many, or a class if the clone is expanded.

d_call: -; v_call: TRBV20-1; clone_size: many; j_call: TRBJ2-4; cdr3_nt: TGCAGTGCTAGAGATATGAGAACAGAAATAGCCAAAAACATTCAGTACTTC; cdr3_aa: CSARDMRTEIAKNIQYF
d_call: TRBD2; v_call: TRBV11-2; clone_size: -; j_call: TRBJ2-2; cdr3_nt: TGTGCCAGCAGCTACCTTAGCGGGAGGGCGAACACCGGGGAGCTGTTTTTT; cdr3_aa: CASSYLSGRANTGELFF
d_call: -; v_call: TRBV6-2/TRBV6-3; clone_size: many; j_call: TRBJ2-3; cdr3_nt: TGTGCCAGCAGTTCCATCCGGGACACAACAGATACGCAGTATTTT; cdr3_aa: CASSSIRDTTDTQYF
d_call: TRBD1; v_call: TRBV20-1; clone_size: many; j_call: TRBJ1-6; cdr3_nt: TGCAGTGCTGACAGGGGAACCTATAATTCACCCCTCCACTTT; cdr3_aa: CSADRGTYNSPLHF
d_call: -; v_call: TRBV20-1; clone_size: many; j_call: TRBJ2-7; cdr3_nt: TGCAGTGCTAGAAGCCCCGTCTCCGTCTACGAGCAGTACTTC; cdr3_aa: CSARSPVSVYEQYF
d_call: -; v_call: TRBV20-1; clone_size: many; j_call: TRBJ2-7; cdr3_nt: TGCAGTGCTAGAGTGGGGGAGGCCCCTCGCGAGCAGTACTTC; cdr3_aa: CSARVGEAPREQYF
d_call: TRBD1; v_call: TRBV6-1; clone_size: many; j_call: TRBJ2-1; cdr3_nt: TGTGCCAGCAGCCGCCTACAGGGGGCGCTCAATGAGCAGTTCTTC; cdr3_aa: CASSRLQGALNEQFF
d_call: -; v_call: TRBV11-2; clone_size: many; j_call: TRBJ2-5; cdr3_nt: TGTGCCAGCAGCTTAGTTGCGCGGCGCCAAGAGACCCAGTACTTC; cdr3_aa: CASSLVARRQETQYF
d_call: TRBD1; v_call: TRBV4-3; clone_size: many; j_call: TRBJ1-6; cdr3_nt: TGCGCCAGCAGCCAAGGACAGGGGTATAATTCACCCCTCCACTTT; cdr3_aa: CASSQGQGYNSPLHF
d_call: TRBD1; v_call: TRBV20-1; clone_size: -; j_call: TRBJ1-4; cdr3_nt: TGCAGTGCTCTCGACAGGGTGGGGGAAAAACTGTTTTTT; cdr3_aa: CSALDRVGEKLFF
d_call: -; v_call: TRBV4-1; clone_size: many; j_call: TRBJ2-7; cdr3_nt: TGCGCCAGCAGCCAAGTCGGCCACCCCTACGAGCAGTACTTC; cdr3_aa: CASSQVGHPYEQYF
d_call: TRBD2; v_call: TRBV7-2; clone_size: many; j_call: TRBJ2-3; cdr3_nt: TGTGCCAGCAGCCCCCGACTTGGGGGGGGCACAGATACGCAGTATTTT; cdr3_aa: CASSPRLGGGTDTQYF
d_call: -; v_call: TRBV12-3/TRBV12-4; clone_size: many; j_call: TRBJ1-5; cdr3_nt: TGTGCCAGCAGTCGGGAAGATCAGCCCCAGCATTTT; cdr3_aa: CASSREDQPQHF
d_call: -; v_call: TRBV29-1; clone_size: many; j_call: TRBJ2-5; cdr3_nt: TGCAGCGTTGGGAAGCAACCGCAAGAGACCCAGTACTTC; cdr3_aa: CSVGKQPQETQYF
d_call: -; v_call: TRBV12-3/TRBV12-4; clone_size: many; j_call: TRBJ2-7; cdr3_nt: TGTGCCAGCAGTCCGCACTCCTACGAGCAGTACTTC; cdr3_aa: CASSPHSYEQYF
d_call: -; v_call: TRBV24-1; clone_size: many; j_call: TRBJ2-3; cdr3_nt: TGTGCCACCAGTGGGAACAGGCCCCGGGCAGATACGCAGTATTTT; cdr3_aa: CATSGNRPRADTQYF
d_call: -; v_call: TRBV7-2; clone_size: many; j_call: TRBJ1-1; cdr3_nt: TGTGCCAGCAGCTTTGAAATGGGGTACACTGAAGCTTTCTTT; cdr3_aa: CASSFEMGYTEAFF
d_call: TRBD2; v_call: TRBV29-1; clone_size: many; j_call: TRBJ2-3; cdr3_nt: TGCAGCGTTGACGACCTAGCGGGGAACACAGATACGCAGTATTTT; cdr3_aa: CSVDDLAGNTDTQYF
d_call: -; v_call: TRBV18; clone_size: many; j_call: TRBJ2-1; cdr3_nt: TGTGCCAGCTCACCGGCACCTTTAGGAGAGCAGTTCTTC; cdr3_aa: CASSPAPLGEQFF
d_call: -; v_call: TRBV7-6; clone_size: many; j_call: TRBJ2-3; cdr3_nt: TGTGCCAGCAGCCCCGGGGCATTCAAACGGCCAGATACGCAGTATTTT; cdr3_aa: CASSPGAFKRPDTQYF
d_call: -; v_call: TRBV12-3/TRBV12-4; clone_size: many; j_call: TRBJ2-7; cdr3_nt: TGTGCCAGCAGCTTGGGCGCAACAGAGCAGTACTTC; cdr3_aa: CASSLGATEQYF
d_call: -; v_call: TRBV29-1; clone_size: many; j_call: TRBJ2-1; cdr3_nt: TGCAGCGTTGGTAGGGGATCCTACAATGAGCAGTTCTTC; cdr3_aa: CSVGRGSYNEQFF
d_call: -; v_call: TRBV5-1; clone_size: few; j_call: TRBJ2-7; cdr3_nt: TGCGCCAGCAGCTTGGGGGATCGGCAGCAGTACGAGCAGTACTTC; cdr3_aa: CASSLGDRQQYEQYF
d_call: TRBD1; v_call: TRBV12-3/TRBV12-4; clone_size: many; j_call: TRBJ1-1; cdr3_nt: TGTGCCAGCAGCCAAAGACGACAGGGTCCCACTGAAGCTTTCTTT; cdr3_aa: CASSQRRQGPTEAFF